These T cell receptor beta chains were read from a single sample in a study of CD8 T cells in ankylosing spondylitis. TCRdb passed the 5' RACE reads through MiXCR, listing each CDR3 protein once. The data show 150,000 to 200,000 distinct CDR3 sequences, with 11% seen just once and 25% to 35% held by the top ten. Sequenced input: blood, either unsorted or a sorted T cell fraction (not recorded which). All receptors come from a male donor with ankylosing spondylitis or in good health (not recorded which). Each CDR3 is given with its conserved first and last residue. Each record gives: CDR3 DNA, CDR3 protein, D gene, J gene, clone size, V gene. A D gene is named only where the DNA matches it firmly. Only part of the rows carry a size: once, few, many, or a class if the clone is expanded.

TGTGCCAGCGGTCCAGTATCTGAAGCTTTCTTT | CASGPVSEAFF | NA | TRBJ1-1 | many | TRBV25-1
TGTGCCAGCAGCTTCTCGGGCCGGGAATGGGGACGGAAGTTAACCACCGGGGAGCTGTTTTTT | CASSFSGREWGRKLTTGELFF | NA | TRBJ2-2 | few | TRBV11-2
TGTGCCACCAGTGACACTGGGACAGGGAAGTCCCAAGAGACCCAGTACTTC | CATSDTGTGKSQETQYF | TRBD1 | TRBJ2-5 | NA | TRBV24-1
TGCAGTGCTAGGCGGACAGGGACAAACGAGCAGTACTTC | CSARRTGTNEQYF | TRBD1 | TRBJ2-7 | few | TRBV20-1
TGCGCCAGCAGCCAAGATGTGGGGGGCGGGAATGAAAAACTGTTTTTT | CASSQDVGGGNEKLFF | NA | TRBJ1-4 | few | TRBV4-1
TGCGCCAGCAGCTCCCAGCCCGACAGGGCCGGGGAGCTGTTTTTT | CASSSQPDRAGELFF | TRBD1 | TRBJ2-2 | many | TRBV5-1
TGTGCCAGCAGCCCGGGGGACGGGTATAGCACAGATACGCAGTATTTT | CASSPGDGYSTDTQYF | NA | TRBJ2-3 | many | TRBV7-2
TGTGCCAGCAGTGGTGGACAGCTATACGAGCAGTACTTC | CASSGGQLYEQYF | NA | TRBJ2-7 | many | TRBV27
TGTGCCAGCAGCTCGTCAGGGAGCTCTGGAAACACCATATATTTT | CASSSSGSSGNTIYF | NA | TRBJ1-3 | few | TRBV7-9
TGCAGTGCTAGCCCGCCCAGCGGGGGGTTATACGAGCAGTACTTC | CSASPPSGGLYEQYF | TRBD2 | TRBJ2-7 | many | TRBV20-1